One sample yielded the 10 T cell receptor beta chains listed below, sequenced in a study of blood T cell repertoires in COVID-19. Clones were sequenced by immunoSEQ multiplex PCR, and TCRdb holds only the in-frame ones, with some missing. The sample carries around 140,000 clones, around 87% recorded once. The source material was peripheral blood. These TCRs come from a man in his forties or fifties with active COVID-19.

The chain recombines TRBV9 with TRBJ2-5; TRBD2 aligns across 7 bases. CDR3 length: 14 amino acids. Germline trimming cut 5 bases from V and 5 bases from J; bases unmatched to any gene: 9. CDR1 and CDR2 from the germline V gene are SGDLS and YYNGEE. In DNA, the CDR3 is TGTGCCAGCAGTCCGATAGCGGGTGGGGAGACCCAGTACTTC. Amino acid sequence: CASSPIAGGETQYF.

The chain combines TRBV11-3 with TRBJ1-2; D unclear. The CDR3 has 9 amino acids. V was shortened by 10 bases and J by 7 bases, with 7 bases between the two germline ends. CDR1 and CDR2 from the germline V gene are SGHNT and YENEEA. The CDR3 loop reads CATTGGYTF. CDR3 in DNA: TGTGCCACAACTGGTGGCTACACCTTC.

The chain couples TRBV29-1 to TRBJ2-7; 8 bases match TRBD2. CDR1 and CDR2 (germline): SQVTM, ANQGSEA. The CDR3 sequence is 15 residues long. V lost 2 bases to trimming and J lost 0 bases; unmatched junction nucleotides: 6. CDR3 protein: CSVERVAGTSYEQYF. CDR3 in DNA: TGCAGCGTTGAAAGGGTAGCGGGGACCTCCTACGAGCAGTACTTC.

The chain couples TRBV5-1 to TRBJ1-2, with D perhaps matching TRBD1 (6 bases). The CDR3 runs 15 residues. Trimming removed 6 bases from V and 1 base from J, with 16 bases in between. Germline V lookup: CDR1 SGHRS, CDR2 YFSETQ. DNA of the CDR3: TGCGCCAGCACCCAACAGGGTTCTAGTAACTATGGCTACACCTTC. Translation: CASTQQGSSNYGYTF.

The chain employs TRBV19 and TRBJ2-3; weak D call: TRBD2 (6 bases). V lost 3 bases and J lost 4, with 11 bases in between. The CDR3 sequence is 14 residues long. CDR1 and CDR2 (germline): LNHDA, SQIVND (reference sequence). CDR3 nucleotide sequence: TGTGCCAGTAGTATTATGGGACTTGCAGATACGCAGTATTTT. It specifies CASSIMGLADTQYF.

The chain has TRBV18 and TRBJ2-1; a possible D gene is TRBD2 (5 bases). In germline, CDR1 is KGHSH, CDR2 LQKENI. The CDR3 covers 15 residues. The V and J ends lost 6 bases and 0 bases respectively, with 12 bases between them. Here the CDR3 reads CASSNQGSSYNEQFF. DNA for the CDR3: TGTGCCAGCTCCAATCAAGGGAGCTCCTACAATGAGCAGTTCTTC.

This chain connects TRBV6-5 to TRBJ1-1, with D tentatively TRBD1 (5 bases). CDR3 length: 15 residues. Trimming shortened V by 0 bases and J by 4 bases, and 12 bases separated the two germline ends. CDR1 is MNHEY and CDR2 is SVGAGI in the germline V gene. In DNA, the CDR3 is TGTGCCAGCAGTTACTCTAGGGGATGGGGCACTGAAGCTTTCTTT. This gives the protein CASSYSRGWGTEAFF.

The chain carries TRBV3-1 (or the pseudogene TRBV3-2) and TRBJ1-2, with 7 bases fitting TRBD1. J gave up 0 bases and V 4 bases, and 8 bases lay outside the gene matches. The V gene's germline CDR1 is LGHDT and CDR2 YNNKEL (reference sequence). The CDR3 consists of 16 residues. The CDR3 region is CASSLQTGLANYGYTF. CDR3 nucleotide sequence: TGTGCCAGCAGCCTCCAGACAGGGTTAGCTAACTATGGCTACACCTTC.

The V and J genes are TRBV7-9 and TRBJ2-1; no clear D. V dropped 5 bases and J dropped 5 bases, with 10 bases sitting between them. CDR3 length: 13 residues. Looked up from germline, CDR1 is SEHNR and CDR2 is FQNEAQ (reference sequence). This chain's CDR3 is CASSLPLDNEQFF. CDR3 coding DNA: TGTGCCAGCAGCCTACCCCTGGACAATGAGCAGTTCTTC.

The chain couples TRBV15 to TRBJ2-5, with a possible D match to TRBD2 (6 bases). Trimming shortened V by 5 bases and J by 1 base, and 14 bases separated the two germline ends. The CDR3 consists of 15 residues. Per germline, CDR1 LNHNV and CDR2 YYDKDF (reference sequence). The CDR3 here is CATSSPGGAQETQYF. CDR3 sequence (DNA): TGTGCCACCAGCTCTCCCGGGGGTGCCCAAGAGACCCAGTACTTC.